Below, 31 T cell receptor beta chains from the same sample are listed, as sequenced in a study of response to subunit inactivated influenza vaccine. Using its own MiXCR run on the RT-PCR reads, TCRdb lists one record per CDR3 protein. The sample yields about 540,000 distinct CDR3 sequences, around 25% seen once. These same records also appear under a second study, on T cells expressing NK-cell markers. That source reports: 5'RACE template switching built TCR beta cDNA with unique molecular identifiers.

The source was CD4+ T cells sorted from PBMCs, collected 11 to 12 days after vaccination. These receptors all stem from a man in his forties or fifties who received an inactivated influenza vaccine.

The chain employs TRBV20-1 and TRBJ2-7, with a tentative D call TRBD1 (5 bases). Trimming removed 6 bases from V and 5 bases from J, with 20 bases in between. Germline CDR1 and CDR2: DFQATT and SNEGSKA (reference sequence). The CDR3 extends over 14 amino acids. The CDR3 sequence: CSAPTGVGINEQYF. In nucleotides, the CDR3 is TGCAGTGCCCCAACAGGTGTTGGAATCAACGAGCAGTACTTC.

This clonotype was counted many times. The chain combines TRBV5-1 with TRBJ1-1, with D hard to call. Trimming pared 0 bases from V and 5 bases from J, leaving 11 bases between. Germline values: CDR1 SGHRS, CDR2 YFSETQ. CDR3 length equals 14 residues. The DNA of the CDR3 is TGCGCCAGCAGCTTGGCAACCGGTAGGACTGAAGCTTTCTTT. It encodes CASSLATGRTEAFF. Full variable domain (outside the CDR3, taken from reference TRBV5-1 and TRBJ1-1): KAGVTQTPRYLIKTRGQQVTLSCSPISGHRSVSWYQQTPGQGLQFLFEYFSETQRNKGNFPGRFSGRQFSNSRSEMNVSTLELGDSALYLCASSLATGRTEAFFGQGTRLTVV.

This clonotype was seen once. The gene calls are TRBV20-1 and TRBJ1-5, with D perhaps matching TRBD1 (5 bases). V was cut by 5 bases and J by 8 bases, with 13 bases left in between. CDR3 length equals 12 residues. Per the germline V gene, CDR1 is DFQATT and CDR2 is SNEGSKA (reference sequence). The CDR3 nucleotides read TGCAGTGCTGTAGCAGGGTCTGAGCCCCAGCATTTT. Encoded protein: CSAVAGSEPQHF.

This chain joins TRBV12-3 or TRBV12-4 and TRBJ1-5; D is possibly TRBD1 (5 bases). V lost 4 bases and J 3 bases, leaving 10 bases between the germline ends. The CDR3 sequence is 14 residues long. Here the CDR3 DNA reads TGTGCCAGCAGTTATCGGGGGTACAATCAGCCCCAGCATTTT. This gives the protein CASSYRGYNQPQHF.

The V gene is TRBV11-3, the J gene TRBJ2-1; TRBD2 might be the D (6 bases). From germline, CDR1 is SGHNT and CDR2 YENEEA. V lost 2 bases and J 7 bases, leaving 18 bases between the germline ends. This CDR3 region has 16 residues. CDR3 residues: CASSLSPGVGKNEQFF. CDR3 DNA: TGTGCCAGCAGCTTATCCCCGGGAGTGGGCAAAAATGAGCAGTTCTTC. The full variable domain, rest sourced from reference TRBV11-3 and TRBJ2-1, is EAGVVQSPRYKIIEKKQPVAFWCNPISGHNTLYWYLQNLGQGPELLIRYENEEAVDDSQLPKDRFSAERLKGVDSTLKIQPAELGDSAVYLCASSLSPGVGKNEQFFGPGTRLTVL.

In this sample, this clonotype turned up many times. The chain joins TRBV12-3 or TRBV12-4 to TRBJ2-7; TRBD1 aligns across 12 bases. The CDR3 sequence is 14 residues long. V shed 5 bases, J shed 3 bases, and the junction held 2 bases outside the gene matches. Here the CDR3 reads CASSGTGGYYEQYF. The CDR3 nucleotides are TGTGCCAGCAGTGGGACAGGGGGCTACTACGAGCAGTACTTC.

This clonotype was counted a few times. This chain uses TRBV6-6 with TRBJ1-1; D uncertain. Germline CDR1 is MNHNY and CDR2 is SVGAGI (reference sequence). CDR3 size: 13 residues. The V end lost 2 bases, the J end lost 11 bases, and 15 bases lay between the germline ends. CDR3 region: CASSYAAGRDAFF. For the CDR3, the DNA is TGTGCCAGCAGTTACGCGGCAGGACGGGATGCTTTCTTT.

This clonotype appeared a few times. The chain recombines TRBV6-4 with TRBJ2-1; possible D gene TRBD2, 6 bases. Germline V CDR1 and CDR2: MRHNA, SNTAGT. The length of the CDR3 is 14 residues. V was trimmed by 5 bases and J by 4 bases, leaving 12 bases between them. CDR3 protein: CASSLTSNYNEQFF. In nucleotides, the CDR3 is TGTGCCAGCAGTCTAACTAGCAATTACAATGAGCAGTTCTTC.

The genes are TRBV5-1 and TRBJ2-1; 12 positions agree with TRBD1. V dropped 3 bases and J dropped 8; count of bases not matched to a gene: 9. Germline values: CDR1 SGHRS, CDR2 YFSETQ. The length of the CDR3 is 16 residues. The CDR3 DNA is TGCGCCAGCAGCTCGACCGGGACAGGGGGCTTTGATGAGCAGTTCTTC. It is translated as CASSSTGTGGFDEQFF. The full variable domain, in which reference TRBV5-1 and TRBJ2-1 provide the parts outside the CDR3, is KAGVTQTPRYLIKTRGQQVTLSCSPISGHRSVSWYQQTPGQGLQFLFEYFSETQRNKGNFPGRFSGRQFSNSRSEMNVSTLELGDSALYLCASSSTGTGGFDEQFFGPGTRLTVL.

The chain carries TRBV12-3 or TRBV12-4 and TRBJ2-3; TRBD2 matches at 11 bases. The CDR3 totals 15 residues. The ends lost 3 bases at V and 4 bases at J; junction bases unmatched: 3. The CDR3 protein is CASSFTSGSSDTQYF. In nucleotides, the CDR3 is TGTGCCAGCAGTTTCACTAGCGGGAGCTCAGATACGCAGTATTTT.

A few counts support this clonotype. The J gene is TRBJ2-5, the V gene TRBV5-5; weak D call: TRBD1 (5 bases). The CDR3 extends over 15 amino acids. Germline-derived CDR1 and CDR2 are SGHKS and YYEKEE (reference sequence). The ends were cut back, 4 bases at V and 3 bases at J, with 16 bases in the middle. CDR3 sequence reads: CASSPVGPLEETQYF. The CDR3 DNA reads as TGTGCCAGCAGCCCAGTGGGGCCATTAGAAGAGACCCAGTACTTC.

This chain links TRBV7-9 with TRBJ2-7; maybe TRBD2 (6 bases). V shed 4 bases and J shed 4 bases, with 17 bases lying between them. The length of the CDR3 is 15 residues. Germline CDR1 reads SEHNR; CDR2 reads FQNEAQ (reference sequence). DNA for the CDR3: TGTGCCAGCAGCTCTGGTGGAGGGGCTGAGTACGAGCAGTACTTC. Residues: CASSSGGGAEYEQYF.

This clonotype was detected ten times or more. The rearrangement joins TRBV10-3 to TRBJ1-5; tentative D call: TRBD1 (6 bases). This CDR3 has 13 amino acids. Germline CDR1 and CDR2: ENHRY and SYGVKD. Trimming removed 10 bases from V and 3 bases from J, with 13 bases in between. CDR3 nucleotides: TGTGCCACCCGACAGGCGGTCAATCAGCCCCAGCATTTT. Its translation is CATRQAVNQPQHF.

The chain is built from TRBV20-1 and TRBJ1-2; TRBD1 is a possible D gene (5 bases). CDR3 size: 13 residues. The V end was cut by 0 bases, the J end by 7 bases, with 12 bases between. Germline V lookup: CDR1 DFQATT, CDR2 SNEGSKA (reference sequence). The CDR3 protein is CSARDSGKRGYTF. The CDR3, as DNA: TGCAGTGCTAGAGATTCAGGGAAACGTGGCTACACCTTC.

This clonotype has just a few counts. This rearrangement joins TRBV15 to TRBJ1-5; no clear D. CDR1 LNHNV and CDR2 YYDKDF come from the germline V gene (reference sequence). V gave up 5 bases and J gave up 5 bases, with 10 bases separating them. This CDR3 spans 13 amino acids. For the CDR3, the DNA is TGTGCCACCAGCGCCTCGGTTGATCAGCCCCAGCATTTT. Encoded protein: CATSASVDQPQHF.

This clonotype was recorded many times. CDR3 region: CATSAGDRGRKNTEAFF. The CDR3, as DNA: TGTGCCACCAGTGCCGGGGACAGGGGGCGAAAGAACACTGAAGCTTTCTTT. This rearrangement joins TRBV24-1 to TRBJ1-1, with 12 bases identical to TRBD1. With V trimmed by 5 bases and J by 1 base, 7 bases remained unmatched. Looked up from germline, CDR1 is KGHDR and CDR2 is SFDVKD. CDR3 length: 17 residues.

This clonotype was detected a few times. The chain carries TRBV4-3 and TRBJ2-5; D is unclear. The CDR3 is 16 residues long. V lost 0 bases to trimming and J lost 1 base, with 12 bases between them. Per the germline V gene, CDR1 is LGHNA and CDR2 is YSLEER. This CDR3 is CASSQDFRITQETQYF. For the CDR3, the DNA is TGCGCCAGCAGCCAAGATTTTAGGATAACCCAAGAGACCCAGTACTTC.

This clonotype is a singleton in its sample. The chain is built from TRBV11-2 and TRBJ2-1; 10 bases match TRBD2. Germline CDR1 is SGHAT and CDR2 is FQNNGV. The trim removed 5 bases at V and 8 bases at J, leaving 9 bases unmatched. The CDR3 loop spans 15 amino acids. CDR3: CASSGGTSVTHEQFF. The CDR3 nucleotides are TGTGCCAGCAGCGGGGGGACTAGCGTGACTCATGAGCAGTTCTTC.

This clonotype was seen more than once but under ten times. The chain joins TRBV3-1 to TRBJ2-3; 9 bases are shared with TRBD1. The V gene's germline CDR1 is LGHDT and CDR2 YNNKEL (reference sequence). After removal of 1 base from V and 6 bases from J, the junction contained 8 bases not matched to a gene. The CDR3 length is 16 residues. CDR3 DNA sequence: TGTGCCAGCAGCCAAGCTGGGACAGGGCCCCAGGATACGCAGTATTTT. This gives the protein CASSQAGTGPQDTQYF.

In this sample, this clonotype turned up a few times. The rearrangement links TRBV14 to TRBJ2-7; TRBD1 aligns across 7 bases. The germline V gene has CDR1 SGHDN and CDR2 FVKESK. Trimming at V came to 4 bases and at J to 5 bases, leaving 5 bases not matched to a gene. The CDR3 runs to 13 residues. CDR3 region: CASSPRQGNEQYF. The CDR3 nucleotides read TGTGCCAGCAGCCCTCGACAGGGTAACGAGCAGTACTTC. The full variable domain, rest sourced from reference TRBV14 and TRBJ2-7, is EAGVTQFPSHSVIEKGQTVTLRCDPISGHDNLYWYRRVMGKEIKFLLHFVKESKQDESGMPNNRFLAERTGGTYSTLKVQPAELEDSGVYFCASSPRQGNEQYFGPGTRLTVT.

This clonotype was counted only a few times. V gene TRBV28 combines with J gene TRBJ1-3; tentative D call: TRBD1 (6 bases). Germline CDR1 reads MDHEN; CDR2 reads SYDVKM. Trimming took off 0 bases at V and 0 bases at J, with 12 bases between the two ends. The CDR3 covers 17 residues. This CDR3 reads CASSLWTGLNSGNTIYF. The DNA of the CDR3 is TGTGCCAGCAGTTTATGGACAGGCCTGAACTCTGGAAACACCATATATTTT.

This clonotype was seen a few times. The CDR3 DNA is TGTGCCAGCAGTTATTCTAGGGGGAGTTTCGCCGGGGAGCTGTTTTTT. It encodes CASSYSRGSFAGELFF. The V and J genes are TRBV12-3 or TRBV12-4 and TRBJ2-2, with D perhaps TRBD1 (6 bases). Trimming cost V 4 bases and J 6 bases, with 18 bases left between them. CDR3 length: 16 amino acids.

This clonotype was detected ten times or more. V usage is TRBV5-1 and J usage is TRBJ2-5, with D perhaps matching TRBD2 (6 bases). Germline V gives CDR1 SGHRS, CDR2 YFSETQ. This CDR3 spans 15 amino acids. V was shortened by 0 bases and J by 4 bases, with 13 bases between the two germline ends. CDR3 sequence reads: CASSLVVGSGETQYF. In DNA form, the CDR3 reads TGCGCCAGCAGCTTGGTGGTCGGGAGTGGAGAGACCCAGTACTTC.

The rearrangement links TRBV7-2 to TRBJ1-1; TRBD1 aligns across 7 bases. The junction had 5 bases not matched to a gene; V was cut back by 2 bases and J by 5 bases. CDR1 is SGHTA, CDR2 FQGNSA, per germline. The CDR3 is made up of 14 amino acids. The CDR3 DNA is TGTGCCAGCAGCTTATCACAGGGGAGGACTGAAGCTTTCTTT. It translates to CASSLSQGRTEAFF.

V gene TRBV28 combines with J gene TRBJ2-4; 8 bases are a match to TRBD2. The CDR3 has 17 amino acids. Germline V gene lookup returns CDR1 MDHEN and CDR2 SYDVKM. With 3 bases clipped from V and 0 bases from J, the junction kept 7 bases outside the gene matches. CDR3 sequence: CASSFLAGLVAKNIQYF. Written as DNA, the CDR3 is TGTGCCAGCAGTTTCCTAGCGGGCCTTGTAGCCAAAAACATTCAGTACTTC.

Comments on this clonotype: This could be a read error, since a much larger clone is one nucleotide away. The chain is built from TRBV5-1 and TRBJ2-3; tentatively, D is TRBD2 (5 bases). This CDR3 contains 15 residues. Looked up from germline, CDR1 is SGHRS and CDR2 is YFSETQ. Written as DNA, the CDR3 is TGCACCAGCAGCTTGGCTCTTTCGGGGACAGATACGCAGTATTTT. This sequence encodes CTSSLALSGTDTQYF.

There are a few counts of this clonotype. V is TRBV7-2 and J is TRBJ2-5; 7 bases map to TRBD2. The CDR3 has 14 residues. V was clipped by 0 bases and J by 7 bases; unmatched bases: 5. Per the germline V gene, CDR1 is SGHTA and CDR2 is FQGNSA. The CDR3 bases are TGTGCCAGCAGCTTAGCGTTAGGGGAGGGGACCCAGTACTTC. It translates to CASSLALGEGTQYF.

This clonotype has a handful of counts. The CDR3 DNA is TGTGCCAGCAGTTACCCTCTCTACGAGCAGTACTTC. Its translation: CASSYPLYEQYF. This chain links TRBV6-2 or TRBV6-3 with TRBJ2-7; no clear D gene. Germline V gene data show CDR1 as MNHEY and CDR2 as SVGEGT. This CDR3 comprises 12 residues. V was clipped by 2 bases and J by 3 bases, with 5 bases between them.

The CDR3 DNA sequence: TGCAGCGTTGACGGGACATTGACCTTGAACACTGAAGCTTTCTTT. The encoded protein is CSVDGTLTLNTEAFF. The J gene is TRBJ1-1, the V gene TRBV29-1, with D maybe TRBD1 (6 bases). The CDR3 covers 15 residues. V dropped 3 bases and J dropped 0 bases, with 14 bases sitting between them. The V gene's germline CDR1 is SQVTM and CDR2 ANQGSEA. Together with reference TRBV29-1 and TRBJ1-1, the CDR3 gives the full variable domain: SAVISQKPSRDICQRGTSLTIQCQVDSQVTMMFWYRQQPGQSLTLIATANQGSEATYESGFVIDKFPISRPNLTFSTLTVSNMSPEDSSIYLCSVDGTLTLNTEAFFGQGTRLTVV.

This clonotype was counted at least ten times. The chain carries TRBV29-1 and TRBJ2-5; D might be TRBD1 or TRBD2, each matching 6 bases. V was pared by 1 base and J by 4 bases, with 10 bases between. Germline V lookup: CDR1 SQVTM, CDR2 ANQGSEA. CDR3 length equals 13 residues. CDR3 coding DNA: TGCAGCGTTGAAGTATGGGGGGCAGAGACCCAGTACTTC. It is translated as CSVEVWGAETQYF.

V and J are TRBV28 and TRBJ1-3, with D perhaps matching TRBD1 (5 bases). Germline-derived CDR1 and CDR2 are MDHEN and SYDVKM. Trimming removed 6 bases from V and 5 bases from J, with 8 bases in between. CDR3 length equals 12 residues. CDR3 protein: CASRQGRNTIYF. CDR3 DNA: TGTGCCAGCAGGCAGGGCAGAAACACCATATATTTT. Based on the CDR3 plus reference TRBV28 and TRBJ1-3, the full variable domain is DVKVTQSSRYLVKRTGEKVFLECVQDMDHENMFWYRQDPGLGLRLIYFSYDVKMKEKGDIPEGYSVSREKKERFSLILESASTNQTSMYLCASRQGRNTIYFGEGSWLTVV.